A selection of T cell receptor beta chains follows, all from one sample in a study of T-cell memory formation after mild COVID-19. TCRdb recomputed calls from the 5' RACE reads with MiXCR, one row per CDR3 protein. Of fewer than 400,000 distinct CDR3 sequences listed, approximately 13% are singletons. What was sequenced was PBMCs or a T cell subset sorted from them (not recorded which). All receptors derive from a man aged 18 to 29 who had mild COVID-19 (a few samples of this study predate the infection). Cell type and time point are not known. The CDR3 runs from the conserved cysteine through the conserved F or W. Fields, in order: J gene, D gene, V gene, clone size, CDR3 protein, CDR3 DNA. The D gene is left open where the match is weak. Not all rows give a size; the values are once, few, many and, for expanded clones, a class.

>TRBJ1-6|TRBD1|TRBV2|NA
CASRHGTVINSPLHF
TGTGCCAGCAGGCACGGGACAGTCATTAATTCACCCCTCCACTTT
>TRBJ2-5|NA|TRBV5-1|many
CASSLSRMVRPETQYF
TGCGCCAGCAGCTTGAGTCGGATGGTGAGGCCGGAGACCCAGTACTTC
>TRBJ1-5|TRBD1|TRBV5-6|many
CASSLRGEMTGRNQPQHF
TGTGCCAGCAGCTTACGGGGTGAGATGACAGGGCGCAATCAGCCCCAGCATTTT
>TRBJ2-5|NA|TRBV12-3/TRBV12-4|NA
CASSLGEAETQYF
TGTGCCAGCAGTTTAGGCGAGGCAGAGACCCAGTACTTC
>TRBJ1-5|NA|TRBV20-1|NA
CSARDDRTPIYSNQPQHF
TGCAGTGCTAGAGATGACAGGACCCCGATATATAGCAATCAGCCCCAGCATTTT
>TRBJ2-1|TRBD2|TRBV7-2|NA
CASRTSGGVNEQFF
TGTGCCAGCCGAACTAGCGGGGGGGTGAATGAGCAGTTCTTC
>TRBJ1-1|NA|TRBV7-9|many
CASSLAGTNTEAFF
TGTGCCAGCAGCTTAGCAGGGACGAACACTGAAGCTTTCTTT
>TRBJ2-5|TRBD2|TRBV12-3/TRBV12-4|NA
CASSLARRGEETQYF
TGTGCCAGCAGTTTAGCTCGGCGGGGGGAGGAGACCCAGTACTTC
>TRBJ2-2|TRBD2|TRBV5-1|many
CASSPYTGGTGELFF
TGCGCCAGCAGCCCCTACACGGGGGGAACCGGGGAGCTGTTTTTT
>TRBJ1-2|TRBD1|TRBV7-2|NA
CASSLGDREDGYTF
TGTGCCAGCAGCTTAGGGGACAGGGAGGATGGCTACACCTTC
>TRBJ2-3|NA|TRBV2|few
CASSGMEILPQYF
TGTGCCAGCAGTGGGATGGAAATATTGCCGCAGTATTTT
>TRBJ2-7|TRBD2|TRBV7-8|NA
CASSKGLAHYEQYF
TGTGCCAGCAGTAAGGGACTAGCGCACTACGAGCAGTACTTC
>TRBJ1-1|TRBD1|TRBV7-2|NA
CASSFTTGTVRNTEAFF
TGTGCCAGCAGTTTTACTACAGGGACAGTCCGGAACACTGAAGCTTTCTTT
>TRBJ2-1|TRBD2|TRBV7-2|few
CASSFALAGGNEQFF
TGTGCCAGCAGCTTCGCCCTAGCGGGTGGAAATGAGCAGTTCTTC
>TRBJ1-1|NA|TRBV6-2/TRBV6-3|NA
CASSSRVVPPSTEAFF
TGTGCCAGCAGTTCCCGGGTCGTACCCCCCAGCACTGAAGCTTTCTTT
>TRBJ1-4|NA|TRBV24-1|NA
CATSDFDGGKLFF
TGTGCCACCAGTGATTTTGATGGGGGAAAACTGTTTTTT
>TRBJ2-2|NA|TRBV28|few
CASTPSNTGELFF
TGTGCCAGCACCCCATCGAACACCGGGGAGCTGTTTTTT
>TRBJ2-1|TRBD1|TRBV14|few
CASSPIPGQGNYNEQFF
TGTGCCAGCAGCCCAATCCCGGGACAGGGCAATTACAATGAGCAGTTCTTC
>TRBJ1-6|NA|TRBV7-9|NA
CASSLAYGSRGDSPLHF
TGTGCCAGCAGCTTAGCCTACGGGTCTCGGGGTGATTCACCCCTCCACTTT
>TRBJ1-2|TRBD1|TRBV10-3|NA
CAITQGAGIYGYTF
TGTGCCATCACACAGGGGGCTGGGATCTATGGCTACACCTTC
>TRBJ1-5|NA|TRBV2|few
CASSELAGNQPQHF
TGTGCCAGCAGTGAACTGGCAGGGAATCAGCCCCAGCATTTT
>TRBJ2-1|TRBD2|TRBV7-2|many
CASSLGLAKDEQFF
TGTGCCAGCAGCTTAGGACTAGCGAAGGATGAGCAGTTCTTC